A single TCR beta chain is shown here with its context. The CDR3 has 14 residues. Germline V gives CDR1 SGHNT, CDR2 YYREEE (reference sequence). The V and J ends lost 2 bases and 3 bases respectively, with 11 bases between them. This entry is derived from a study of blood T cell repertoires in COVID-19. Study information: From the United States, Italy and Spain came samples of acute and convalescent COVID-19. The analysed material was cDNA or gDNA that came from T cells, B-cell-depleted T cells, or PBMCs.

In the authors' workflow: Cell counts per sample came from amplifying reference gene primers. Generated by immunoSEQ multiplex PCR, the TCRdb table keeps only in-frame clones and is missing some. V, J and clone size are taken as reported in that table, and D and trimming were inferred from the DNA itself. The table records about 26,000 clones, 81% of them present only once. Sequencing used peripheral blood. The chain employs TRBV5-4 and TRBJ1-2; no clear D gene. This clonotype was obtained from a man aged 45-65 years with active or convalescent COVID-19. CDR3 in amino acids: CASSLRGKDYGYTF. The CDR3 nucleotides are TGTGCCAGCAGCTTACGGGGAAAGGACTATGGCTACACCTTC.